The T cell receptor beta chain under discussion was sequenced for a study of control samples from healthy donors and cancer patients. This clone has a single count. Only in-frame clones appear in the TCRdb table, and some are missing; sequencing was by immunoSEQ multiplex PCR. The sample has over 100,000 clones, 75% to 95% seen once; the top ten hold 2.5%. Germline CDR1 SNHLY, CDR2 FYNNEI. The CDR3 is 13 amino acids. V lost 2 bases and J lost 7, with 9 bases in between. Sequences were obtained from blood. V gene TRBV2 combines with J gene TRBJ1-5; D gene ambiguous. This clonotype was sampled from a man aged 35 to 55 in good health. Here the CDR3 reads CASSETGRQPQHF. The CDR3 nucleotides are TGTGCCAGCAGTGAAACGGGGAGACAGCCCCAGCATTTT.